What follows describes a single TCR beta chain. What it binds is unknown. Produced via immunoSEQ multiplex PCR; TCRdb's table is partial and in-frame only. This table holds approximately 52,000 clones, approximately 76% found once. This record belongs to a study of a mutant IDH1 vaccine in newly diagnosed glioma. Study-level background: Treated patients showed a male proportion of around 62%, a female proportion of roughly 40%, and a mean age of roughly 40 years. Beforehand, treatment had been radiotherapy, temozolomide, or both; the majority received both.

Trimming removed 4 bases from V and 10 bases from J; junction bases left unmatched: 2. Germline CDR1 SGHTA, CDR2 FQGTGA. The CDR3 sequence is 12 residues long. The sample's time point: week 47, end of study. Every vaccination contained 300 ug of the mutant IDH1 20-mer peptide and was paired with topical imiquimod. New WHO grade 3 or 4 IDH1-mutant, ATRX-lost astrocytomas were present in all donors. The sequence was collected from a woman aged 40 to 55 with glioma. Some clones in this sample may be carry-over from other donors' samples. This material consisted of PBMCs, taken from a glioma patient whose treatment included an IDH1 peptide vaccine. The V and J genes are TRBV7-3 and TRBJ2-1; TRBD2 matches at 9 bases. The CDR3 here is CASSSSGVEQFF. In DNA, the CDR3 is TGTGCCAGCAGCTCTAGCGGGGTGGAGCAGTTCTTC.